The clone carrying this T cell receptor (beta chain) was detected only a few times. The data are from a study of blood T cell repertoires in COVID-19. Study information: The samples span acute and convalescent COVID-19 from the United States, Italy and Spain. T cells, B-cell-depleted T cells, or PBMCs supplied cDNA or gDNA.

The V gene's germline CDR1 is KGHSH and CDR2 LQKENI. V lost 5 bases to trimming and J lost 2 bases, with 22 bases between them. CDR3 length: 18 amino acids. Under the authors' procedure: From reference gene primer amplification, estimates of nucleated cell counts were derived. Method: immunoSEQ multiplex PCR; TCRdb's copy keeps in-frame clones and lacks some. D and trimming were read from the DNA, whereas the V and J calls and clone size are those reported in that table. The table includes roughly 300,000 clones, over 75% detected once. The genes are TRBV18 and TRBJ1-5, with a tentative D call TRBD1 (6 bases). The sequence was collected from a woman between 45 and 65 years old who had recovered from COVID-19. The sequenced sample consisted of peripheral blood. CDR3 loop: CASSLTGGGRNGNQPQHF. The CDR3 coding sequence is TGTGCCAGCTCATTAACGGGCGGGGGGCGCAATGGCAATCAGCCCCAGCATTTT.